This entry lists 32 T cell receptor beta chains sequenced from one sample in a study of blood T cell repertoires in COVID-19. Some clones are missing from TCRdb's copy, which holds only in-frame ones; the method was immunoSEQ multiplex PCR. The sample lists fewer than 50,000 clones, more than 65% seen once, with 50% to 75% in the top ten. The sequencing sample was made of peripheral blood. Receptors were obtained from an older man with acute or convalescent COVID-19.

This clone was seen only once. The chain employs TRBV5-5 and TRBJ2-5, with 10 nucleotides matching TRBD2. CDR3 length equals 15 residues. J gave up 7 bases and V 0 bases, and 6 bases lay outside the gene matches. Germline CDR1 and CDR2: SGHKS and YYEKEE (reference sequence). CDR3 sequence (DNA): TGTGCCAGCAGCTTGGGACTAGCGGGTATCATGACCCAGTACTTC. Its protein product is CASSLGLAGIMTQYF.

This clone occurred many times. The V and J genes are TRBV19 and TRBJ1-2; D is possibly TRBD1 (5 bases). V was shortened by 5 bases and J by 3 bases, with 10 bases between the two germline ends. The CDR3 totals 13 residues. Germline-derived CDR1 and CDR2 are LNHDA and SQIVND (reference sequence). Here the CDR3 reads CASSVDTYYGYTF. In nucleotides, the CDR3 is TGTGCCAGTAGTGTGGACACTTACTATGGCTACACCTTC.

The chain is built from TRBV2 and TRBJ1-5; D unresolved. CDR3 length: 13 amino acids. V was cut by 9 bases and J by 0 bases, with 9 bases left in between. CDR1 SNHLY and CDR2 FYNNEI come from the germline V gene. For the CDR3, the DNA is TGTGCCAGTGGACGGGATAGCAATCAGCCCCAGCATTTT. Protein sequence: CASGRDSNQPQHF.

The rearrangement uses TRBV5-4 and TRBJ2-4; the D gene is possibly TRBD1 (5 bases). Trimming took off 1 base at V and 4 bases at J, with 6 bases between the two ends. The CDR3 runs to 13 residues. CDR1 is SGHNT and CDR2 is YYREEE in the germline V gene (reference sequence). In DNA form, the CDR3 reads TGTGCCAGCAGCTTGCCAGGGAAAAACATTCAGTACTTC. Residues: CASSLPGKNIQYF.

This clone was counted only a few times. V usage is TRBV28 and J usage is TRBJ2-1, with D uncertain. In germline, CDR1 is MDHEN, CDR2 SYDVKM. Trimming cost V 5 bases and J 0 bases, with 11 bases left between them. The CDR3 has 15 residues. DNA for the CDR3: TGTGCCAGCAGTCTAGACCTCATCTCCTACAATGAGCAGTTCTTC. Translated: CASSLDLISYNEQFF. The whole variable domain, filled in from reference TRBV28 and TRBJ2-1, reads DVKVTQSSRYLVKRTGEKVFLECVQDMDHENMFWYRQDPGLGLRLIYFSYDVKMKEKGDIPEGYSVSREKKERFSLILESASTNQTSMYLCASSLDLISYNEQFFGPGTRLTVL.

The chain joins TRBV5-1 to TRBJ2-2, with 7 nucleotides matching TRBD2. V lost 3 bases, J lost 0 bases, and 2 bases stayed unmatched. The CDR3 consists of 15 residues. Germline V lookup: CDR1 SGHRS, CDR2 YFSETQ. The CDR3 region is CASSSGGTNTGELFF. CDR3 nucleotide sequence: TGCGCCAGCAGCTCCGGGGGGACGAACACCGGGGAGCTGTTTTTT.

J is TRBJ2-2 and V is TRBV19, with TRBD1 matching 7 bases. This CDR3 has 15 residues. J was trimmed by 2 bases and V by 7 bases; bases with no gene match: 7. The germline V gene has CDR1 LNHDA and CDR2 SQIVND (reference sequence). CDR3 coding DNA: TGTGCCAGTATCAACCGGGACAGAAACACCGGGGAGCTGTTTTTT. This codes for CASINRDRNTGELFF.

There are a few counts of this clone. The chain combines TRBV19 with TRBJ1-2; 10 bases map to TRBD1. Germline-derived CDR1 and CDR2 are LNHDA and SQIVND (reference sequence). This CDR3 is built from 15 residues. Trimming took 4 bases from V and 4 from J; bases not matched to a gene: 6. In DNA form, the CDR3 reads TGTGCCAGTAGTAACGACAGGGGGCTATCCTATGGCTACACCTTC. It yields the protein CASSNDRGLSYGYTF.

This clone was observed at least ten times. Within the sample, other DNA sequences also encode this same CDR3. The rearrangement uses TRBV25-1 and TRBJ2-2, with a possible D match to TRBD2 (6 bases). V lost 2 bases and J 7 bases, leaving 14 bases between the germline ends. CDR1 and CDR2 from the germline V gene are MGHDK and SYGVNS. The CDR3 spans 15 residues. CDR3 DNA: TGTGCCAGCAGTGAAGGAGGGAGGATTCACGGGGAGCTGTTTTTT. It encodes CASSEGGRIHGELFF.

V usage is TRBV7-9 and J usage is TRBJ2-7; D is perhaps TRBD2 (6 bases). The germline V gene encodes CDR1 SEHNR and CDR2 FQNEAQ (reference sequence). The CDR3 has 13 residues. The V end lost 3 bases, the J end lost 5 bases, and 11 bases lay between the germline ends. The CDR3 region is CASSLGLFNEQYF. The DNA for the CDR3 is TGTGCCAGCAGCTTGGGACTTTTCAACGAGCAGTACTTC.

V is TRBV18 and J is TRBJ1-2; TRBD1 aligns across 7 bases. Germline-derived CDR1 and CDR2 are KGHSH and LQKENI. J gave up 2 bases and V 5 bases, and 2 bases lay outside the gene matches. This CDR3 contains 13 residues. CDR3 bases: TGTGCCAGCTCAACGGACAGGAACTATGGCTACACCTTC. Translation gives CASSTDRNYGYTF.

The chain uses TRBV7-3 and TRBJ2-5, with 9 positions matching TRBD2. Germline V gene lookup returns CDR1 SGHTA and CDR2 FQGTGA. The CDR3 loop spans 14 amino acids. V lost 5 bases to trimming and J lost 9 bases; unmatched junction nucleotides: 10. The CDR3 sequence is CASSPGLASAAQYF. CDR3 bases: TGTGCCAGCAGCCCCGGACTAGCGAGCGCGGCCCAGTACTTC. Together with reference TRBV7-3 and TRBJ2-5, the CDR3 gives the full variable domain: GAGVSQTPSNKVTEKGKYVELRCDPISGHTALYWYRQSLGQGPEFLIYFQGTGAADDSGLPNDRFFAVRPEGSVSTLKIQRTERGDSAVYLCASSPGLASAAQYFGPGTRLLVL.

The gene calls are TRBV5-1 and TRBJ2-7; 12 bases match TRBD2. Germline CDR1 is SGHRS and CDR2 is YFSETQ. CDR3 size: 18 residues. With 0 bases clipped from V and 1 base from J, the junction kept 8 bases outside the gene matches. CDR3 amino acids: CASSLETSGRLRSYEQYF. The CDR3 DNA reads as TGCGCCAGCAGCTTGGAGACTAGCGGGAGACTTAGATCCTACGAGCAGTACTTC.

This clone was recorded once. This chain uses TRBV18 with TRBJ2-6; D gene ambiguous. V was cut by 1 base and J by 4 bases, with 8 bases left in between. Germline CDR1 is KGHSH and CDR2 is LQKENI. The CDR3 is 15 amino acids. In DNA form, the CDR3 reads TGTGCCAGCTCACCACAGAGGTCCGGGGCCAACGTCCTGACTTTC. Protein: CASSPQRSGANVLTF.

This clone occurred a few times. The chain couples TRBV24-1 to TRBJ1-3; 8 bases are shared with TRBD1. Germline V gives CDR1 KGHDR, CDR2 SFDVKD. The CDR3 contains 16 residues. Trimming cost V 3 bases and J 4 bases; bases outside gene matches: 7. CDR3 loop: CATSDTGTGDGNTIYF. In nucleotides, the CDR3 is TGTGCCACCAGTGATACCGGGACAGGTGACGGAAACACCATATATTTT.

The chain's CDR3 is CASSQSGTGGTDTQYF. Here the CDR3 DNA reads TGCGCCAGCAGCCAATCAGGGACAGGGGGCACAGATACGCAGTATTTT. This chain joins TRBV4-3 and TRBJ2-3; 10 positions agree with TRBD1. Germline V gives CDR1 LGHNA, CDR2 YSLEER. This CDR3 has 16 residues. J gave up 1 base and V 2 bases, and 3 bases lay outside the gene matches.

This sequence joins TRBV2 and TRBJ1-2, with 10 bases lining up with TRBD1. The V gene end was trimmed by 6 bases and the J gene end by 7 bases; junction bases not matched to a gene: 8. This CDR3 region has 14 residues. CDR1 and CDR2 (germline): SNHLY, FYNNEI. CDR3 coding DNA: TGTGCCAGCAGGGGCATGGGACAGGGGTTTGGCTACACCTTC. It specifies CASRGMGQGFGYTF. The full variable domain, its missing parts supplied by reference TRBV2 and TRBJ1-2, is EPEVTQTPSHQVTQMGQEVILRCVPISNHLYFYWYRQILGQKVEFLVSFYNNEISEKSEIFDDQFSVERPDGSNFTLKIRSTKLEDSAMYFCASRGMGQGFGYTFGSGTRLTVV.

The chain recombines TRBV7-8 with TRBJ2-1; 8 bases are shared with TRBD2. Germline CDR1 is SGHVS and CDR2 is FQNEAQ. Unmatched junction bases numbered 6, after V lost 0 bases and J lost 5 bases. The CDR3 is 16 residues long. As DNA, the CDR3 is TGTGCCAGCAGCTTAGCCGGCGGGAGGTTTAACAATGAGCAGTTCTTC. It specifies CASSLAGGRFNNEQFF.

In its sample, this clone was seen once. In DNA, the CDR3 is TGTGCCAGCAGCACAAGCGGGAGTAGGCCCGGGGAGCTGTTTTTT. Encoded protein: CASSTSGSRPGELFF. V is TRBV5-4 and J is TRBJ2-2, with 8 bases fitting TRBD2. The V segment lost 4 bases and the J segment 6 bases; nucleotides outside the gene matches: 8. The CDR3 has 15 residues. The V gene's germline CDR1 is SGHNT and CDR2 YYREEE (reference sequence). Full variable domain (rest looked up from reference TRBV5-4 and TRBJ2-2): ETGVTQSPTHLIKTRGQQVTLRCSSQSGHNTVSWYQQALGQGPQFIFQYYREEENGRGNFPPRFSGLQFPNYSSELNVNALELDDSALYLCASSTSGSRPGELFFGEGSRLTVL.

This clone was seen more than once but under ten times. The chain links TRBV19 to TRBJ1-5; D not certain. Germline values: CDR1 LNHDA, CDR2 SQIVND (reference sequence). The CDR3 length is 14 residues. The V end was cut by 2 bases, the J end by 10 bases, with 15 bases between. The CDR3 reads CASSIPEITHPQHF. CDR3 DNA: TGTGCCAGTAGTATACCCGAGATAACCCACCCCCAGCATTTT.

This chain connects TRBV10-3 to TRBJ1-1; D remains ambiguous. Germline loops: CDR1 ENHRY, CDR2 SYGVKD. This CDR3 has 12 residues. Trimming took 9 bases from V and 2 from J, leaving 10 bases between them. As DNA, the CDR3 is TGTGCCATTAGTAGGACTAACACTGAAGCTTTCTTT. Translating gives CAISRTNTEAFF.

This chain uses TRBV23-1 with TRBJ2-7; 13 nucleotides line up with TRBD2. TRBV23-1 is assigned to the ORF class and has an uncertain function. J gave up 3 bases and V 1 base, and 6 bases lay outside the gene matches. This CDR3 region has 17 residues. CDR3 region: CASSQYPGLAGVYEQYF. Written as DNA, the CDR3 is TGCGCCAGCAGTCAATACCCCGGACTAGCGGGAGTCTACGAGCAGTACTTC.

This chain connects TRBV19 to TRBJ1-5; D gene uncertain. The CDR3 has 12 amino acids. The V gene lost 1 base and the J gene lost 6 bases, with 4 bases spanning the gap. Per germline, CDR1 LNHDA and CDR2 SQIVND (reference sequence). The CDR3 DNA is TGTGCCAGTAGTATAGTGAGTCAGCCCCAGCATTTT. Amino acid sequence: CASSIVSQPQHF.

The chain uses TRBV2 and TRBJ2-1, with 11 bases lining up with TRBD2. This CDR3 is built from 14 residues. With 7 bases clipped from V and 13 bases from J, the junction kept 12 bases outside the gene matches. Germline CDR1 is SNHLY and CDR2 is FYNNEI. Here the CDR3 DNA reads TGTGCCAGCAAGAGGGGACTAGCGGAGGGGGGCCAGTTCTTC. Protein product: CASKRGLAEGGQFF.

This clone was seen only a few times. For the CDR3, the DNA is TGCAGCGTTAAGGGGGATAGAGGCGGAAACACCATATATTTT. It encodes CSVKGDRGGNTIYF. The chain combines TRBV29-1 with TRBJ1-3; D is possibly TRBD1 (6 bases). In germline, CDR1 is SQVTM, CDR2 ANQGSEA. The V end lost 5 bases, the J end lost 4 bases, and 15 bases lay between the germline ends. This CDR3 is 14 amino acids long. The full variable domain, with the rest looked up from reference TRBV29-1 and TRBJ1-3, is SAVISQKPSRDICQRGTSLTIQCQVDSQVTMMFWYRQQPGQSLTLIATANQGSEATYESGFVIDKFPISRPNLTFSTLTVSNMSPEDSSIYLCSVKGDRGGNTIYFGEGSWLTVV.

This clone has just one count. This rearrangement joins TRBV19 to TRBJ2-3; D unresolved. Germline lookup yields CDR1 LNHDA and CDR2 SQIVND (reference sequence). V was trimmed by 5 bases and J by 1 base, leaving 7 bases between them. This CDR3 contains 13 residues. This CDR3 is CASSPSGTDTQYF. In DNA form, the CDR3 reads TGTGCCAGTAGTCCCAGCGGCACAGATACGCAGTATTTT.

The chain recombines TRBV23-1 with TRBJ1-5; no firm D call. TRBV23-1 carries the ORF label, with uncertain function. CDR3 size: 13 residues. V shed 3 bases and J shed 6 bases, with 9 bases lying between them. The chain's CDR3 is CASSHGGSQPQHF. CDR3 nucleotide sequence: TGCGCCAGCAGTCATGGAGGGAGTCAGCCCCAGCATTTT.

The chain employs TRBV3-1 (or the pseudogene TRBV3-2) and TRBJ2-7; TRBD1 matches 8 bases. In germline, CDR1 is LGHDT, CDR2 YNNKEL (reference sequence). The CDR3 covers 16 residues. The V gene end was trimmed by 0 bases and the J gene end by 3 bases; junction bases not matched to a gene: 7. The CDR3 sequence: CASSQELGQGIYEQYF. For the CDR3, the DNA is TGTGCCAGCAGCCAAGAGTTAGGACAGGGTATCTACGAGCAGTACTTC.

The DNA for the CDR3 is TGCAGCGTTGATAGGTATATGGCAGGGCTTCCCTATGGCTACACCTTC. Its translation is CSVDRYMAGLPYGYTF. This chain uses TRBV29-1 with TRBJ1-2, with D tentatively TRBD1 (5 bases). CDR1 is SQVTM and CDR2 is ANQGSEA in the germline V gene. V shed 3 bases and J shed 4 bases, with 21 bases lying between them. The CDR3 runs to 16 residues.

This chain connects TRBV7-9 to TRBJ2-3; 12 bases match TRBD2. CDR3 length: 17 amino acids. Trimming cost V 5 bases and J 4 bases; bases outside gene matches: 10. Germline V gene data show CDR1 as SEHNR and CDR2 as FQNEAQ (reference sequence). CDR3 residues: CASSLGLAGSRADTQYF. The CDR3 DNA reads TGTGCCAGCAGCCTTGGACTAGCGGGAAGCCGGGCAGATACGCAGTATTTT. The variable domain in full, with the rest retrieved from reference TRBV7-9 and TRBJ2-3, is DTGVSQNPRHKITKRGQNVTFRCDPISEHNRLYWYRQTLGQGPEFLTYFQNEAQLEKSRLLSDRFSAERPKGSFSTLEIQRTEQGDSAMYLCASSLGLAGSRADTQYFGPGTRLTVL.

The J gene is TRBJ2-1, the V gene TRBV15; the match to TRBD1 covers 8 bases. The trim removed 2 bases at V and 7 bases at J, leaving 7 bases unmatched. Germline CDR1 LNHNV, CDR2 YYDKDF (reference sequence). The CDR3 is made up of 15 amino acids. The DNA of the CDR3 is TGTGCCACCAGCAGAAGACAGGGGAGAGGAAATGAGCAGTTCTTC. It yields the protein CATSRRQGRGNEQFF. The variable domain in full, completed from reference TRBV15 and TRBJ2-1, reads DAMVIQNPRYQVTQFGKPVTLSCSQTLNHNVMYWYQQKSSQAPKLLFHYYDKDFNNEADTPDNFQSRRPNTSFCFLDIRSPGLGDTAMYLCATSRRQGRGNEQFFGPGTRLTVL.

The table lists this clone with a few counts. The rearrangement joins TRBV19 to TRBJ2-3; a weak D match, TRBD2 (5 bases). V lost 7 bases and J 0 bases, leaving 14 bases between the germline ends. The V gene's germline CDR1 is LNHDA and CDR2 SQIVND (reference sequence). The CDR3 is 15 amino acids. This chain's CDR3 is CASKIGVSSTDTQYF. In DNA, the CDR3 is TGTGCCAGTAAGATCGGGGTTTCAAGCACAGATACGCAGTATTTT.